Sequencing of this T cell receptor beta chain was carried out in a study of human T cells and chemical hapten exposure (dated by TCRdb to the early 2020s). Study-level background: For sensitization, 2% DPC in acetone was applied to a 2 cm by 2 cm area of upper inner arm skin. Most of the patients in the cohort were female, and the cohort covered alopecia areata with under or over 50% scalp involvement, alopecia totalis and alopecia universalis. Libraries were combined into a pool for sequencing, and differences in TCR yield between samples came mainly from small differences in library volumes within the pool. Patients additionally received weekly therapeutic DPC doses to the scalp throughout the approximately 22-week study period. About 27 alopecia patients gave blood for TCR sequencing at one to four time points (pre-sensitization, 2, 6 and 24 weeks). Patch testing was performed on the upper back with Finn chambers containing 0.01% DPC, and the patch tests were scored after 6 days according to International Contact Dermatitis Research Group standards. Peripheral blood TCR repertoire changes were tracked in vivo in alopecia patients during primary and secondary sensitization to the hapten diphenylcyclopropenone (DPC). Blood samples were taken from patients before sensitization (week 0) and then at 2, 6 and about 24 weeks after DPC sensitization. General findings and caveats noted by the study authors: A positive correlation was found between the number of PT1 expanded TCRs and patch test score, with significance reached at thresholds 8, 16 and 32 but not 4. Repeated subsampling changed both the strength of the expansion versus patch-test correlation and the threshold at which that correlation became significant. All patients had alopecia, a presumed autoimmune disease, so their immune response might differ from that of healthy individuals. The number of TCRs above 1 in 1000 frequency did not change with DPC sensitization; there was no evidence of global repertoire structure alterations. Expanded TCRs formed significantly more large CDR3 similarity clusters than pre-sensitization or healthy control sets, consistent with antigen-driven responses.

The library was produced with RACE. Sequencer: NextSeq 500. Library preparation attached unique molecular identifiers to individual cDNA molecules for quantitative, reproducible TCR counting. Each blood RNA sample was used to sequence both TCR alpha and TCR beta chains. The authors' pipeline ran thus. The median number of TCRs per sample was 85,000 to 100,000, ranging from 23,224 to 690,600. V, J and CDR3 annotation of the TCR reads was carried out using the Decombinator software suite. For PS versus PT1 abundance plots, all samples were subsampled to the same number of TCRs (28,000). Expanded TCRs were defined as absent before sensitization and observed at least eight times at the 2-week time point. The public sequencing data were trimmed at Q25 with fastp and processed into clonotypes with MiXCR by TCRdb, which kept only in-frame beta chains. Identical CDR3 proteins give one entry, which carries the most common genes and DNA. The V and J calls reflect TCRdb's pipeline rather than the authors' work. The sample has a few hundred thousand distinct CDR3 sequences on record, about 4.4% of them singletons. In total, the top ten clones hold roughly 2.4% of the sample.

The time point label corresponds to: patch test 1, 2 weeks after DPC sensitization. This specimen's treatment or condition label, interpreted: therapeutic diphenylcyclopropenone sensitization with weekly scalp DPC. Blood at each patch-test visit was drawn before the patch test was applied. To be eligible, patients had to be aged 18 to 70, diagnosed with alopecia and judged suitable for DPC therapy, while pregnant patients were excluded. Total RNA was extracted from unfractionated whole blood collected in Tempus Blood RNA tubes. This clonotype has a count of ten or more. Its antigen is not yet known. One base away there is no much larger clone; base qualities are not given. Compared with germline, V lacks 4 bases and J lacks 5 bases; bases without a gene match: 7. The CDR3 spans 15 residues, from the cysteine through the phenylalanine. Of all the DNA, just the CDR3 is kept, 45 bases in frame from base 1. The germline V gene encodes CDR1 SGDLS and CDR2 YYNGEE.

The rearrangement joined TRBV9 to TRBJ1-1, with TRBD1 identical over 11 junction bases. This material consisted of whole blood, taken in connection with sensitization to the hapten diphenylcyclopropenone (DPC). The sequence derives from a woman aged 45-59 years with alopecia areata. Some clones in this sample may be carry-over from other donors' samples. For the CDR3, the sequence is CASSPSGTGGTEAFF. In nucleotides, the sequence is TGTGCCAGCAGCCCATCCGGGACAGGGGGGACTGAAGCTTTCTTT.